A selection of T cell receptor beta chains follows, all from one sample in a study of blood T cell repertoires in COVID-19. Data came from immunoSEQ multiplex PCR; TCRdb stores just in-frame clones and leaves some out. The sample shows about 350,000 clones, approximately 89% of them seen only once. Sequenced input: peripheral blood. Every receptor here comes from a woman aged 55-75 years with COVID-19, enrolled during active disease. Each CDR3 is given with its conserved first and last residue. Fields, in order: J gene, V gene, clone size, D gene, CDR3 protein, CDR3 DNA. The D gene is left open where the match is weak. Clone size, where shown, is once, few, many, or a class for clones that have expanded.

j_call: TRBJ1-1; v_call: TRBV5-1; clone_size: .; d_call: TRBD1; cdr3_aa: CASSLVSGGRTEAFF; cdr3_nt: TGCGCCAGCAGCTTGGTATCAGGGGGGAGAACTGAAGCTTTCTTT
j_call: TRBJ1-1; v_call: TRBV11-3; clone_size: .; d_call: TRBD1; cdr3_aa: CASSSGGGMNTEAFF; cdr3_nt: TGTGCCAGCAGCTCTGGAGGGGGCATGAACACTGAAGCTTTCTTT
j_call: TRBJ1-2; v_call: TRBV30; clone_size: .; d_call: TRBD1; cdr3_aa: CAWGRDRGIGGYTF; cdr3_nt: TGTGCCTGGGGAAGGGACAGGGGAATAGGGGGCTACACCTTC
j_call: TRBJ1-2; v_call: TRBV7-3; clone_size: .; d_call: TRBD1; cdr3_aa: CASSPGTGPPTYGYTF; cdr3_nt: TGTGCCAGCAGCCCCGGGACAGGGCCCCCTACCTATGGCTACACCTTC
j_call: TRBJ1-4; v_call: TRBV28; clone_size: .; d_call: .; cdr3_aa: CASRPGGSYEKLFF; cdr3_nt: TGTGCCAGCAGACCCGGGGGTAGCTATGAAAAACTGTTTTTT
j_call: TRBJ1-2; v_call: TRBV28; clone_size: .; d_call: TRBD1; cdr3_aa: CASSSTGNLNYGYTF; cdr3_nt: TGTGCCAGCAGTTCGACAGGGAACCTCAACTATGGCTACACCTTC
j_call: TRBJ1-4; v_call: TRBV5-8; clone_size: .; d_call: .; cdr3_aa: CASSLSAAVATNEKLFF; cdr3_nt: TGTGCCAGCAGCTTGTCCGCGGCCGTTGCAACTAATGAAAAACTGTTTTTT
j_call: TRBJ2-7; v_call: TRBV18; clone_size: .; d_call: .; cdr3_aa: CASSPRAAQALSAPSSYEQYF; cdr3_nt: TGTGCCAGCTCACCCAGGGCAGCCCAAGCCCTATCAGCGCCGAGCTCCTACGAGCAGTACTTC
j_call: TRBJ1-1; v_call: TRBV6-5; clone_size: .; d_call: .; cdr3_aa: CASMAGLNTEAFF; cdr3_nt: TGTGCCAGCATGGCAGGGCTGAACACTGAAGCTTTCTTT
j_call: TRBJ1-5; v_call: TRBV2; clone_size: few; d_call: .; cdr3_aa: CASSLQGGNQPQHF; cdr3_nt: TGTGCCAGCAGCCTACAGGGCGGCAATCAGCCCCAGCATTTT
j_call: TRBJ2-2; v_call: TRBV19; clone_size: .; d_call: TRBD2; cdr3_aa: CASSISGADTGELFF; cdr3_nt: TGTGCCAGTAGTATCAGCGGGGCAGACACCGGGGAGCTGTTTTTT
j_call: TRBJ2-2; v_call: TRBV10-1; clone_size: .; d_call: .; cdr3_aa: CASNQGGELFF; cdr3_nt: TGCGCCAGCAACCAGGGCGGGGAGCTGTTTTTT
j_call: TRBJ2-1; v_call: TRBV4-1; clone_size: .; d_call: .; cdr3_aa: CASSQDPIATWSNEQFF; cdr3_nt: TGCGCCAGCAGCCAAGATCCTATAGCGACCTGGAGCAATGAGCAGTTCTTC
j_call: TRBJ1-5; v_call: TRBV5-1; clone_size: .; d_call: .; cdr3_aa: CASSLGTINQPQHF; cdr3_nt: TGCGCCAGCAGCTTAGGGACTATCAATCAGCCCCAGCATTTT
j_call: TRBJ1-1; v_call: TRBV4-1; clone_size: .; d_call: .; cdr3_aa: CASSRGGLGTEAFF; cdr3_nt: TGCGCCAGCAGCCGCGGGGGTCTAGGAACTGAAGCTTTCTTT
j_call: TRBJ1-1; v_call: TRBV30; clone_size: .; d_call: .; cdr3_aa: CAWNTLGLNTEAFF; cdr3_nt: TGTGCCTGGAACACACTGGGCCTGAACACTGAAGCTTTCTTT
j_call: TRBJ1-5; v_call: TRBV12-3/TRBV12-4; clone_size: .; d_call: .; cdr3_aa: CASRDRQGQPQHF; cdr3_nt: TGTGCCAGCAGAGACAGGCAAGGTCAGCCCCAGCATTTT
j_call: TRBJ2-7; v_call: TRBV11-2; clone_size: .; d_call: .; cdr3_aa: CASSLGTFTYEQYF; cdr3_nt: TGTGCCAGCAGCTTGGGGACTTTCACCTACGAGCAGTACTTC
j_call: TRBJ1-2; v_call: TRBV5-4; clone_size: .; d_call: TRBD1; cdr3_aa: CASSLEGAGWYGYTF; cdr3_nt: TGTGCCAGCAGCTTGGAGGGGGCGGGATGGTATGGCTACACCTTC
j_call: TRBJ1-2; v_call: TRBV4-1; clone_size: .; d_call: .; cdr3_aa: CASSRGTSSNYGYTF; cdr3_nt: TGCGCCAGCAGCCGCGGGACGTCGTCTAACTATGGCTACACCTTC
j_call: TRBJ1-3; v_call: TRBV9; clone_size: .; d_call: .; cdr3_aa: CASSAFGRGSGNTIYF; cdr3_nt: TGTGCCAGCAGCGCTTTCGGGAGGGGTTCTGGAAACACCATATATTTT
j_call: TRBJ2-5; v_call: TRBV5-1; clone_size: .; d_call: TRBD2; cdr3_aa: CASSLTSGQETQYF; cdr3_nt: TGCGCCAGCAGCTTAACTAGCGGGCAAGAGACCCAGTACTTC
j_call: TRBJ1-5; v_call: TRBV19; clone_size: .; d_call: TRBD1; cdr3_aa: CASRTGGDYYQPQHF; cdr3_nt: TGTGCCAGTAGGACAGGGGGCGATTATTATCAGCCCCAGCATTTT
j_call: TRBJ2-1; v_call: TRBV7-9; clone_size: once; d_call: TRBD1; cdr3_aa: CASSPGQGFLEQFF; cdr3_nt: TGTGCCAGCAGCCCCGGACAGGGTTTCCTTGAGCAGTTCTTC
j_call: TRBJ1-6; v_call: TRBV6-5; clone_size: .; d_call: .; cdr3_aa: CASSYSGDNSPLHF; cdr3_nt: TGTGCCAGCAGTTACTCAGGGGATAATTCACCCCTCCACTTT
j_call: TRBJ1-5; v_call: TRBV5-8; clone_size: once; d_call: .; cdr3_aa: CASGAGFNQPQHF; cdr3_nt: TGTGCCAGCGGGGCAGGGTTTAATCAGCCCCAGCATTTT
j_call: TRBJ2-5; v_call: TRBV7-2; clone_size: .; d_call: TRBD2; cdr3_aa: CASSLGWTSGYQETQYF; cdr3_nt: TGTGCCAGCAGCTTAGGGTGGACTAGCGGGTACCAAGAGACCCAGTACTTC
j_call: TRBJ1-1; v_call: TRBV5-1; clone_size: .; d_call: .; cdr3_aa: CASSLTGTDTEAFF; cdr3_nt: TGCGCCAGCAGCTTGACAGGGACGGACACTGAAGCTTTCTTT
j_call: TRBJ2-7; v_call: TRBV19; clone_size: few; d_call: TRBD1; cdr3_aa: CASRKGQGAFYEQYF; cdr3_nt: TGTGCCAGTAGGAAAGGACAGGGGGCTTTCTACGAGCAGTACTTC
j_call: TRBJ2-3; v_call: TRBV12-3/TRBV12-4; clone_size: few; d_call: .; cdr3_aa: CASRPTSSGTQYF; cdr3_nt: TGTGCCAGCAGGCCGACTTCCTCCGGTACGCAGTATTTT
j_call: TRBJ1-2; v_call: TRBV5-6; clone_size: .; d_call: .; cdr3_aa: CASSYRAAGYTF; cdr3_nt: TGTGCCAGCAGTTACAGGGCGGCTGGCTACACCTTC
j_call: TRBJ2-2; v_call: TRBV5-4; clone_size: once; d_call: TRBD2; cdr3_aa: CASSLENSGGAGGELFF; cdr3_nt: TGTGCCAGCAGCTTGGAGAATAGCGGGGGGGCCGGCGGGGAGCTGTTTTTT